This TCR beta chain was sequenced in a study of T cells after posttransplantation cyclophosphamide. Findings and limits, study-wide: TRB clonality was highly associated with recipient CMV seropositivity and reactivation. Skin or GI-infiltrating T cells shared few TRB sequences with blood. Donor-recipient repertoire similarity was low at 1-2 months, rising over year one.

To note about this clone: Its antigen is unidentified.

CDR1 is MGHRA and CDR2 is YSYEKL in the germline V gene. Trimming removed 0 bases from V and 5 bases from J; junction bases left unmatched: 1. CDR3 size: 13 residues. Sequencing was performed with immunoSEQ multiplex PCR; in TCRdb, only in-frame clones are kept and a portion is missing. The sample consists of about 11,000 clones, roughly 96% of them appearing once. The related graft donor's blood sample was taken on the day of bone marrow donation. Sequenced input: naive CD8+ T cells sorted from PBMCs. The rearrangement links TRBV4-1 to TRBJ2-7; 7 nucleotides line up with TRBD1. The TCR originated in a man aged 25 to 45 in good health and a related stem cell transplant donor. The CDR3 reads CASSQEDRNEQYF. The DNA for the CDR3 is TGCGCCAGCAGCCAAGAGGACAGGAACGAGCAGTACTTC.